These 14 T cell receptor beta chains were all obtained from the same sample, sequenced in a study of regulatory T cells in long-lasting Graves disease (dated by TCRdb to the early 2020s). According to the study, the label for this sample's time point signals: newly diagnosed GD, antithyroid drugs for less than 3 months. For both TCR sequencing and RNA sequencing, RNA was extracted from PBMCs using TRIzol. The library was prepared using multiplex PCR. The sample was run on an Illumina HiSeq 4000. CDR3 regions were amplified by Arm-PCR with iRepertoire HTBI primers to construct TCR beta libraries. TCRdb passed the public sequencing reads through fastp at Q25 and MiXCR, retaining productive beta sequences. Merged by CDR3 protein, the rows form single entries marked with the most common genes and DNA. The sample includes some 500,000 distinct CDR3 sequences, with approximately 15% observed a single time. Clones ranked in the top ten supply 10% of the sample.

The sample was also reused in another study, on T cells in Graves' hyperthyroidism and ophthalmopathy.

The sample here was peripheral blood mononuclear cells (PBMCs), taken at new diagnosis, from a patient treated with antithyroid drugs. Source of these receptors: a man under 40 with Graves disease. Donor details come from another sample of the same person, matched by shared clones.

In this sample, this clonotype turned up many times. Here the CDR3 DNA reads TGTGCTAGTGGAGACAGGGGATGGCGAAATCAGCCCCAGCATTTT. It translates to CASGDRGWRNQPQHF. This chain uses TRBV12-5 with TRBJ1-5; the match to TRBD1 covers 8 bases. Germline CDR1 reads LGHNT; CDR2 reads FRNRAP. The trim removed 6 bases at V and 4 bases at J, leaving 8 bases unmatched. The CDR3 has 15 residues.

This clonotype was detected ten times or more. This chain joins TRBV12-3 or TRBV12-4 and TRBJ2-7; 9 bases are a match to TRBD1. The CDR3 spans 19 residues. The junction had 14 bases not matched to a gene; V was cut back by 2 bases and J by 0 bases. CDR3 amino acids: CASSLLEGRTGANSYEQYF. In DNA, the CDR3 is TGTGCCAGCAGTTTATTGGAGGGCCGGACAGGGGCTAACTCCTACGAGCAGTACTTC.

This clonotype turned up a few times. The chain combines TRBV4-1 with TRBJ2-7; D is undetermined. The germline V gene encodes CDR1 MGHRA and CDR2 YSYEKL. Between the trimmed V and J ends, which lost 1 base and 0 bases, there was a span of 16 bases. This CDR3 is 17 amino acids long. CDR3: CASSQGPLWGRSYEQYF. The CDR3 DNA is TGCGCCAGCAGCCAAGGCCCGCTTTGGGGTCGCTCCTACGAGCAGTACTTC.

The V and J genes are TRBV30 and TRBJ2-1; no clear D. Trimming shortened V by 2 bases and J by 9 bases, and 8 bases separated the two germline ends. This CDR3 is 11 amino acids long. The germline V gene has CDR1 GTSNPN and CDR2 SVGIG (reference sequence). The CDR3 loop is CAWSPRTEQFF. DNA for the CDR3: TGTGCCTGGAGTCCCCGGACTGAGCAGTTCTTC.

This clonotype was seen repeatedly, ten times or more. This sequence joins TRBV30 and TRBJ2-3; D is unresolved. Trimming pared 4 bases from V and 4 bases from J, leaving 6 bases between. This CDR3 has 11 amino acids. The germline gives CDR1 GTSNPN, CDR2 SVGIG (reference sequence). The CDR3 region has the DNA TGTGCCTGGACCGTAGCAGATACGCAGTATTTT. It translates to CAWTVADTQYF.

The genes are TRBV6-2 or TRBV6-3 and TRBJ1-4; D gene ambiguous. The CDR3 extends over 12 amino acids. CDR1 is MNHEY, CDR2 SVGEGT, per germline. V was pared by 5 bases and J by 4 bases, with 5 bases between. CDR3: CASSPRNEKLFF. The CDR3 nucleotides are TGTGCCAGCAGTCCTCGTAATGAAAAACTGTTTTTT.

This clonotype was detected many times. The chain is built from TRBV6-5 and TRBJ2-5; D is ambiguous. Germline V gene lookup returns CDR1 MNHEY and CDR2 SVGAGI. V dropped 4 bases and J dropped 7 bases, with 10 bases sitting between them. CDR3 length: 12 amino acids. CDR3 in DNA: TGTGCCAGCAGTTGGACCTCGGGGACCCAGTACTTC. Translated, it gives CASSWTSGTQYF.

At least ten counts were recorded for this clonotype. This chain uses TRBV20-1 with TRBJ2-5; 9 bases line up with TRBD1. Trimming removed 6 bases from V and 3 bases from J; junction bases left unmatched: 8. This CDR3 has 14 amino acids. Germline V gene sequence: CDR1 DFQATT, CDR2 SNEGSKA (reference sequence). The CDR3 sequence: CSARTGEGEETQYF. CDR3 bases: TGCAGTGCACGGACAGGGGAGGGAGAAGAGACCCAGTACTTC.

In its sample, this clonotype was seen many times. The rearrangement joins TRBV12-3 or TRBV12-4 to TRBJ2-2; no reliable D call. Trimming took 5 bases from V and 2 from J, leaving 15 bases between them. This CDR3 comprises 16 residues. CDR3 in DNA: TGTGCCAGCAGTCGTGTGGAGCTCTTAAACACCGGGGAGCTGTTTTTT. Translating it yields CASSRVELLNTGELFF.

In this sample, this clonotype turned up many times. CDR3 in amino acids: CASSPPGLAGSDTQYF. The CDR3, as DNA: TGCGCCAGCAGCCCGCCAGGACTAGCGGGATCAGATACGCAGTATTTT. This chain uses TRBV5-1 with TRBJ2-3; 12 bases map to TRBD2. In germline, CDR1 is SGHRS, CDR2 YFSETQ. The CDR3 covers 16 residues. V lost 4 bases to trimming and J lost 4 bases; unmatched junction nucleotides: 7. Full variable domain (rest looked up from reference TRBV5-1 and TRBJ2-3): KAGVTQTPRYLIKTRGQQVTLSCSPISGHRSVSWYQQTPGQGLQFLFEYFSETQRNKGNFPGRFSGRQFSNSRSEMNVSTLELGDSALYLCASSPPGLAGSDTQYFGPGTRLTVL.

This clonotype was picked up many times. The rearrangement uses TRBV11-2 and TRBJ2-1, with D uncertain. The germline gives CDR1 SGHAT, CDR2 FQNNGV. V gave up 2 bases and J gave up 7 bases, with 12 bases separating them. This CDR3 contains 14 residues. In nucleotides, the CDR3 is TGTGCCAGCAGCTTACTCCCCGCGAATAATGAGCAGTTCTTC. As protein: CASSLLPANNEQFF.

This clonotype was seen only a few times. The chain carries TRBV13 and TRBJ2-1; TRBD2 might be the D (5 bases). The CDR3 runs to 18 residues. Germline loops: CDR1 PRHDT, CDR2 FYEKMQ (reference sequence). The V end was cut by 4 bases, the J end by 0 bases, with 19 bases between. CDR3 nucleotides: TGTGCCAGCAGCTACCCCTCTTTCGGGGAGAGCTCCTACAATGAGCAGTTCTTC. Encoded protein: CASSYPSFGESSYNEQFF.

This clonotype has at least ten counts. Here the CDR3 DNA reads TGTGCCAGCAGTTACCCCACGGCTAGCCCTGAGGCTGAGCAGTTCTTC. The encoded protein is CASSYPTASPEAEQFF. This chain links TRBV6-5 with TRBJ2-1; a possible D gene is TRBD2 (5 bases). Germline values: CDR1 MNHEY, CDR2 SVGAGI. The V and J ends lost 2 bases and 9 bases respectively, with 20 bases between them. The CDR3 is 16 residues long.

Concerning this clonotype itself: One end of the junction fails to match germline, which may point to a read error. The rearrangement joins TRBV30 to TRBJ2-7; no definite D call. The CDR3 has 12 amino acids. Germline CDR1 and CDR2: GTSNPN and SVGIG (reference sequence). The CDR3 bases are TGTGCCGCTCAGGTCCCACCCTACGAGCAGTGCTTC. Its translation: CAAQVPPYEQCF.